The 9 T cell receptor beta chains presented below share a single source sample, sequenced in a study of cytomegalovirus exposure and HLA in healthy donors (dated by TCRdb to between 2016 and 2019). Preparation of the library involved the immunoSEQ multiplex PCR assay. For the multiplex PCR, a mixture combining 60 forward primers for TCR Vbeta segments and 13 reverse primers for TCR Jbeta segments was used. TCRdb holds this immuneACCESS table with in-frame rearrangements only. Some clones are missing; in checked studies, unresolved V genes explain under half, and the rest has no known cause. Across this sample there are 90,000 to 120,000 clones, with under 80% seen only once. The ten largest clones add up to 13% to 15% of the sample. The sequenced sample was PBMCs. Receptor source: a woman aged 35 to 49 in good health and CMV-seropositive.

The chain joins TRBV30 to TRBJ2-3; D perhaps matches TRBD1 (6 bases). From germline, CDR1 is GTSNPN and CDR2 SVGIG (reference sequence). V was trimmed by 0 bases and J by 1 base, leaving 8 bases between them. The CDR3 covers 14 residues. The CDR3 is CAWSVRTGTDTQYF. Here the CDR3 DNA reads TGTGCCTGGAGTGTTAGGACAGGCACAGATACGCAGTATTTT.

This rearrangement joins TRBV29-1 to TRBJ1-2; D call uncertain. This CDR3 has 15 amino acids. Trimming took off 1 base at V and 0 bases at J, with 12 bases between the two ends. Germline V gene lookup returns CDR1 SQVTM and CDR2 ANQGSEA. CDR3 nucleotide sequence: TGCAGCGTTGAAGGAGGCGACGAAGCTAACTATGGCTACACCTTC. As protein: CSVEGGDEANYGYTF.

The chain links TRBV5-4 to TRBJ1-1; possible D gene TRBD1, 5 bases. The CDR3 has 14 amino acids. Per the germline V gene, CDR1 is SGHNT and CDR2 is YYREEE (reference sequence). V gave up 5 bases and J gave up 5 bases, with 16 bases separating them. Here the CDR3 reads CASRTGGGRTEAFF. The CDR3 nucleotides read TGTGCCAGCAGGACCGGGGGGGGGAGGACTGAAGCTTTCTTT.

The rearrangement uses TRBV6-5 and TRBJ1-2; 7 bases fit TRBD1. Germline V CDR1 and CDR2: MNHEY, SVGAGI. The V segment lost 2 bases and the J segment 6 bases; nucleotides outside the gene matches: 6. The CDR3 has 14 residues. The CDR3 DNA follows: TGTGCCAGCAGTTACAGCTACAGGGGCCATGGCTACACCTTC. Encoded protein: CASSYSYRGHGYTF.

This clone was observed a handful of times. The rearrangement uses TRBV5-1 and TRBJ2-7; TRBD1 is a possible D gene (5 bases). Germline V CDR1 and CDR2: SGHRS, YFSETQ. The CDR3 has 14 residues. The V gene lost 4 bases and the J gene lost 3 bases, with 14 bases spanning the gap. CDR3 protein: CASSAQGGDYEQYF. CDR3 nucleotide sequence: TGCGCCAGCAGCGCCCAGGGTGGGGACTACGAGCAGTACTTC.

The rearrangement links TRBV11-2 to TRBJ1-1; 7 positions match TRBD1. CDR3 length: 14 residues. Unmatched junction bases numbered 1, after V lost 2 bases and J lost 1 base. CDR1 is SGHAT and CDR2 is FQNNGV in the germline V gene. This CDR3 is CASSLRDRNTEAFF. CDR3 in DNA: TGTGCCAGCAGCTTACGGGACAGGAACACTGAAGCTTTCTTT.

This rearrangement joins TRBV4-3 to TRBJ1-2, with 8 bases lining up with TRBD1. With V trimmed by 3 bases and J by 5 bases, 8 bases remained unmatched. The CDR3 spans 15 residues. Per the germline V gene, CDR1 is LGHNA and CDR2 is YSLEER. Here the CDR3 reads CASSQTTGGGYGYTF. CDR3 sequence (DNA): TGCGCCAGCAGCCAGACCACAGGGGGAGGGTATGGCTACACCTTC.

This chain links TRBV5-1 with TRBJ2-5, with 7 bases identical to TRBD1. The CDR3 runs 17 residues. Germline-derived CDR1 and CDR2 are SGHRS and YFSETQ. V was pared by 4 bases and J by 2 bases, with 14 bases of the junction left unmatched. Here the CDR3 reads CASSETHRGAAQETQYF. Here the CDR3 DNA reads TGCGCCAGCAGCGAAACCCACAGGGGCGCAGCGCAAGAGACCCAGTACTTC.

The rearrangement links TRBV5-6 to TRBJ1-1; D gene uncertain. This CDR3 contains 12 residues. Trimming pared 0 bases from V and 6 bases from J, leaving 6 bases between. In germline, CDR1 is SGHDT, CDR2 YYEEEE. For the CDR3, the DNA is TGTGCCAGCAGCTTGGGGCCTTCTGAAGCTTTCTTT. Residues: CASSLGPSEAFF.